This TCR beta chain is from a study of T cell repertoires in cytomegalovirus infection. One entry per CDR3 protein results from TCRdb running MiXCR on the reads. In the table there are about 530,000 distinct CDR3 sequences, around 27% of which are singletons. Study observations and caveats: CMV carriers with the relevant HLA were identified by cumulative public TCR beta family frequency. Clonotypes of TCR beta that were HLA-C-restricted and CMV-specific dominated the ex vivo response.

In regard to this clonotype: As yet, its antigen is unknown.

The CDR3 loop spans 18 amino acids. V trimming: 3 bases; J trimming: 2 bases; junction bases outside the gene matches: 13. Germline V gene sequence: CDR1 LNHDA, CDR2 SQIVND (reference sequence). The chain couples TRBV19 to TRBJ1-5, with 7 bases lining up with TRBD1. This receptor was identified in a human donor in good health (CMV status not recorded). Some clones in this sample may be carry-over from other donors' samples. Sequenced sample: PBMCs. The CDR3 nucleotides are TGTGCCAGTAGTATGGCAGGGGGAAATTTGGACGGCAATCAGCCCCAGCATTTT. This codes for CASSMAGGNLDGNQPQHF.